This T cell receptor (beta chain) comes out of a study of human T cells and chemical hapten exposure. This clonotype was seen only a few times. Its antigen is as yet unknown. TCRdb used MiXCR to reprocess the RACE reads, holding one entry per CDR3 protein. This sample has roughly 120,000 distinct CDR3 sequences, with approximately 9.5% found just once. Germline V lookup: CDR1 SGHAT, CDR2 FQNNGV. This CDR3 comprises 15 residues. The trim removed 1 base at V and 6 bases at J, leaving 7 bases unmatched. Described time point: healthy volunteer bleed at 2 weeks. Sequencing started from total RNA isolated from unfractionated whole blood. Study results and caveats: Counts of TCRs above 1 in 1000 frequency stayed unchanged with DPC sensitization.

This sequence joins TRBV11-2 and TRBJ2-7, with 9 bases identical to TRBD1. The receptor was derived from a male donor in good health. Some clones in this sample may be carry-over from other donors' samples. Sequencing used whole blood. CDR3: CASSLGGTGSPEQYF. The CDR3 DNA reads TGTGCCAGCAGCTTAGGGGGGACAGGGTCCCCCGAGCAGTACTTC.